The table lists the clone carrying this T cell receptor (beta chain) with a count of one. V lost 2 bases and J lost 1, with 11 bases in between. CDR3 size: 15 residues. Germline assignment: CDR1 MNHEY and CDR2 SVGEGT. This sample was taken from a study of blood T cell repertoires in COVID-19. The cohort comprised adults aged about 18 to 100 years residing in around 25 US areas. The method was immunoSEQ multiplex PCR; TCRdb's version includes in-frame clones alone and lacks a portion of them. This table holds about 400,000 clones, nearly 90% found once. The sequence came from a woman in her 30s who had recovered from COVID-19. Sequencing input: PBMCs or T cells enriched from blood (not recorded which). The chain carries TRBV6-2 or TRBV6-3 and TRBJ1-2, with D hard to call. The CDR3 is CASSYNRERNYGYTF. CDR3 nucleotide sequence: TGTGCCAGCAGTTACAATCGGGAACGTAACTATGGCTACACCTTC.